The 27 T cell receptor beta chains presented below share a single source sample, sequenced in a study of CD8 T cells in ankylosing spondylitis (dated by TCRdb to about 2017). The full study reports these points: A TCR beta motif made up of roughly eight highly homologous amino acid variants appeared to be characteristic of blood from ankylosing spondylitis patients.

Receptor amplification or capture employed 5' RACE. The sequencer was an Illumina HiSeq 2500. TCRdb took the public reads, trimmed them with fastp at Q25, ran MiXCR for clone calling and kept in-frame beta chains. All rows with the same CDR3 protein become a single entry with the most common DNA and genes. Across this sample there are roughly 470,000 distinct CDR3 sequences, with roughly 26% seen only once. The ten largest clonotypes hold 0.89% of the sample. These TCRs' antigens remain unknown. Input material: blood, either unsorted or a sorted T cell fraction (not recorded which). The receptor source for this set is a male donor with ankylosing spondylitis.

This rearrangement joins TRBV5-1 to TRBJ2-7; D call uncertain. Trimming stripped 1 base from V and 4 bases from J, with 12 bases between. The length of the CDR3 is 14 residues. Germline V gives CDR1 SGHRS, CDR2 YFSETQ. CDR3 bases: TGCGCCAGCAGCTTGTTGGGCGATGGGTACGAGCAGTACGTC. Encoded protein: CASSLLGDGYEQYV.

The chain uses TRBV11-3 and TRBJ1-3; D uncertain. The germline gives CDR1 SGHNT, CDR2 YENEEA. Trimming left V 5 bases short and J 11 bases short, with 13 bases between. The CDR3 is 12 amino acids. The CDR3 protein is CASSHREGAIYF. The CDR3 nucleotides are TGTGCCAGCAGCCACCGGGAGGGCGCCATATATTTT. Using reference TRBV11-3 and TRBJ1-3 for the parts outside the CDR3, the full variable domain is EAGVVQSPRYKIIEKKQPVAFWCNPISGHNTLYWYLQNLGQGPELLIRYENEEAVDDSQLPKDRFSAERLKGVDSTLKIQPAELGDSAVYLCASSHREGAIYFGEGSWLTVV.

This clonotype was picked up a small number of times. The chain combines TRBV24-1 with TRBJ2-2, with 7 bases aligning to TRBD1. Germline-derived CDR1 and CDR2 are KGHDR and SFDVKD. The trim removed 7 bases at V and 4 bases at J, leaving 5 bases unmatched. This CDR3 contains 14 residues. DNA of the CDR3: TGTGCCACCAGAAACTCAGGGGGCACCGGGGAGCTGTTTTTT. This gives the protein CATRNSGGTGELFF.

V and J are TRBV19 and TRBJ1-1, with D tentatively TRBD1 (6 bases). V shed 4 bases and J shed 1 base, with 13 bases lying between them. The CDR3 loop spans 15 amino acids. Germline lookup yields CDR1 LNHDA and CDR2 SQIVND (reference sequence). CDR3 residues: CASSRSGQPNTEAFF. The CDR3 DNA is TGTGCCAGTAGTAGATCTGGACAGCCGAACACTGAAGCTTTCTTT. The full variable domain, with the rest looked up from reference TRBV19 and TRBJ1-1, is DGGITQSPKYLFRKEGQNVTLSCEQNLNHDAMYWYRQDPGQGLRLIYYSQIVNDFQKGDIAEGYSVSREKKESFPLTVTSAQKNPTAFYLCASSRSGQPNTEAFFGQGTRLTVV.

The J gene is TRBJ2-7, the V gene TRBV20-1; D remains ambiguous. V lost 4 bases to trimming and J lost 5 bases, with 21 bases between them. CDR3 length: 15 residues. CDR1 is DFQATT, CDR2 SNEGSKA, per germline (reference sequence). For the CDR3, the DNA is TGCAGTGCTACAGATATCGGATCTCGTGGCCACGAGCAGTACTTC. It is translated as CSATDIGSRGHEQYF.

This clonotype was seen a few times. The chain links TRBV29-1 to TRBJ2-1, with 7 bases aligning to TRBD2. The CDR3 has 16 residues. The V and J ends lost 4 bases and 2 bases, in that order; junction bases with no gene match: 11. Germline V gene sequence: CDR1 SQVTM, CDR2 ANQGSEA. CDR3: CSVVFFAGVTYNEQFF. CDR3 nucleotides: TGCAGCGTTGTCTTCTTTGCGGGAGTTACCTACAATGAGCAGTTCTTC.

This sequence joins TRBV18 and TRBJ2-5; no reliable D call. This CDR3 is 13 amino acids long. Trimming cost V 3 bases and J 5 bases, with 10 bases left between them. CDR1 and CDR2 (germline): KGHSH, LQKENI. The CDR3 nucleotides read TGTGCCAGCTCACCGCCCCAAGGGGAGACCCAGTACTTC. Its protein is CASSPPQGETQYF.

This clonotype was seen a handful of times. This sequence joins TRBV5-1 and TRBJ1-2, with unresolved D. Germline CDR1 is SGHRS and CDR2 is YFSETQ. The V gene lost 4 bases and the J gene lost 2 bases, with 12 bases spanning the gap. The CDR3 has 14 residues. This chain's CDR3 is CASSPDGRNYGYTF. CDR3 nucleotides: TGCGCCAGCAGCCCCGACGGCAGAAACTATGGCTACACCTTC.

The V gene is TRBV5-1, the J gene TRBJ2-1, with 12 bases aligning to TRBD2. The CDR3 contains 16 residues. Germline V gene sequence: CDR1 SGHRS, CDR2 YFSETQ. With 4 bases clipped from V and 9 bases from J, the junction kept 11 bases outside the gene matches. CDR3 in DNA: TGCGCCAGCAGCCCCACTAGCGGGAGGACCCCCCTTGAGCAGTTCTTC. Translated: CASSPTSGRTPLEQFF.

The rearrangement uses TRBV5-1 and TRBJ1-2, with 7 positions matching TRBD1. The germline V gene has CDR1 SGHRS and CDR2 YFSETQ. There are 17 residues in the CDR3. With 3 bases clipped from V and 4 bases from J, the junction kept 15 bases outside the gene matches. The CDR3 DNA sequence: TGCGCCAGCAGCTGGGACAGCGTAGGACACAGGTCCTATGGCTACACCTTC. It translates to CASSWDSVGHRSYGYTF.

This clonotype has more than one count but fewer than ten. The rearrangement links TRBV12-3 or TRBV12-4 to TRBJ2-7; 7 bases agree with TRBD2. V shed 7 bases, J shed 3 bases, and the junction held 9 bases outside the gene matches. The CDR3 runs 14 residues. The CDR3 region is CASTLGREHYEQYF. The CDR3 region has the DNA TGTGCCAGCACACTGGGGCGGGAGCACTACGAGCAGTACTTC.

The chain recombines TRBV7-2 with TRBJ2-5; D ambiguous. Germline V gives CDR1 SGHTA, CDR2 FQGNSA. The CDR3 loop spans 14 amino acids. V was clipped by 7 bases and J by 8 bases, with 20 bases between them. The CDR3: CASTHPRTPPTQYF. In nucleotides, the CDR3 is TGTGCCAGCACCCACCCCAGGACCCCCCCAACCCAGTACTTC.

This sequence joins TRBV12-3 or TRBV12-4 and TRBJ2-3, with D perhaps matching TRBD1 (5 bases). CDR3 length equals 15 residues. V gave up 7 bases and J gave up 0 bases, with 14 bases separating them. The CDR3 DNA follows: TGTGCCAGCAATAGGGGAAGGCAGAGCACAGATACGCAGTATTTT. This codes for CASNRGRQSTDTQYF.

The rearrangement links TRBV3-1 to TRBJ2-5, with D tentatively TRBD1 (5 bases). The ends were cut back, 0 bases at V and 1 base at J, with 6 bases in the middle. The germline V gene encodes CDR1 LGHDT and CDR2 YNNKEL (reference sequence). The CDR3 totals 14 residues. The DNA of the CDR3 is TGTGCCAGCAGCCAAGACAGGGCCCAAGAGACCCAGTACTTC. Translation: CASSQDRAQETQYF.

V usage is TRBV10-2 and J usage is TRBJ2-5; D uncertain. V was shortened by 6 bases and J by 2 bases, with 13 bases between the two germline ends. CDR1 is WSHSY, CDR2 SAAADI, per germline. CDR3 size: 14 residues. For the CDR3, the DNA is TGCGCCAGCAGGCCCCACACCAAGCAAGAGACCCAGTACTTC. This gives the protein CASRPHTKQETQYF.

The V call is TRBV20-1, the J call TRBJ1-1, with 9 bases lining up with TRBD1. The CDR3 is 15 residues long. V trimming: 0 bases; J trimming: 6 bases; junction bases outside the gene matches: 8. The V gene's germline CDR1 is DFQATT and CDR2 SNEGSKA (reference sequence). CDR3: CSAREGGTGKSEAFF. CDR3 coding DNA: TGCAGTGCTAGAGAAGGGGGGACAGGGAAGTCTGAAGCTTTCTTT.

In its sample, this clonotype was seen a few times. This chain links TRBV4-1 with TRBJ1-2; no definite D call. Germline values: CDR1 MGHRA, CDR2 YSYEKL. The V and J ends lost 0 bases and 3 bases respectively, with 11 bases between them. This CDR3 has 15 residues. This chain's CDR3 is CASSQDILADYGYTF. CDR3 in DNA: TGCGCCAGCAGCCAAGATATATTGGCAGACTATGGCTACACCTTC.

This clonotype was seen at least ten times. This rearrangement joins TRBV9 to TRBJ2-1; the D is unclear. Trimming took 4 bases from V and 7 from J, leaving 9 bases between them. Germline assignment: CDR1 SGDLS and CDR2 YYNGEE. The CDR3 spans 12 residues. Written as DNA, the CDR3 is TGTGCCAGCAGCACCACGGGTAATGAGCAGTTCTTC. Translated: CASSTTGNEQFF.

The V call is TRBV24-1, the J call TRBJ2-3, with D perhaps matching TRBD1 (5 bases). Germline CDR1 is KGHDR and CDR2 is SFDVKD. The CDR3 is made up of 15 amino acids. With 5 bases removed from V and 1 base from J, the gap between germline ends came to 12 bases. DNA for the CDR3: TGTGCCACCAGTGTCCAGGGTATGGGCACAGATACGCAGTATTTT. It is translated as CATSVQGMGTDTQYF.

Only a few counts were recorded for this clonotype. V and J are TRBV20-1 and TRBJ2-3; D is uncertain. The V gene lost 1 base and the J gene lost 5 bases, with 16 bases spanning the gap. This CDR3 is built from 15 residues. Germline loops: CDR1 DFQATT, CDR2 SNEGSKA (reference sequence). This CDR3 reads CSARALRPTRDTQYF. The CDR3, as DNA: TGCAGTGCTAGAGCCCTAAGGCCGACCCGAGATACGCAGTATTTT.

This clonotype has a handful of counts. This sequence joins TRBV21-1 and TRBJ2-3. TRBV21-1 represents a pseudogene. The CDR3 has 14 amino acids. CDR3 sequence (DNA): TGTGCCAGCAGCAATTACGGCGGCACAGATACGCAGTATTTT. It codes for CASSNYGGTDTQYF.

The chain has TRBV19 and TRBJ1-5; maybe TRBD1 (6 bases). This CDR3 comprises 13 residues. Germline-derived CDR1 and CDR2 are LNHDA and SQIVND (reference sequence). Trimming cost V 3 bases and J 6 bases, with 9 bases left between them. The DNA for the CDR3 is TGTGCCAGTAGTATCATGGACAGTCAGCCCCAGCATTTT. As protein: CASSIMDSQPQHF.

This chain joins TRBV9 and TRBJ1-5, with 7 bases lining up with TRBD1. The CDR3 covers 14 residues. V gave up 3 bases and J gave up 3 bases; unmatched junction bases: 3. From germline, CDR1 is SGDLS and CDR2 YYNGEE. DNA of the CDR3: TGTGCCAGCAGCGAGACAGGGAACAATCAGCCCCAGCATTTT. Protein: CASSETGNNQPQHF.

This clonotype has ten or more counts. The CDR3 sequence is CASSLSYTGELFF. CDR3 sequence (DNA): TGTGCCAGCAGTTTAAGTTACACCGGGGAGCTGTTTTTT. The V and J genes are TRBV12-3 or TRBV12-4 and TRBJ2-2, with D uncertain. The CDR3 contains 13 residues. The germline V and J ends were trimmed by 2 bases and 3 bases, with 4 bases remaining between them.

This clonotype was picked up a small number of times. The V gene is TRBV5-5, the J gene TRBJ2-7; possibly TRBD2 for D (6 bases). The V end lost 2 bases, the J end lost 4 bases, and 13 bases lay between the germline ends. The germline V gene has CDR1 SGHKS and CDR2 YYEKEE (reference sequence). The CDR3 has 14 residues. CDR3: CASSFLTREYEQYV. For the CDR3, the DNA is TGTGCCAGCAGCTTTCTGACTAGGGAATACGAGCAGTACGTC.

The sample holds a few counts of this clonotype. The genes are TRBV20-1 and TRBJ2-1; D is uncertain. V shed 4 bases and J shed 4 bases, with 11 bases lying between them. There are 13 residues in the CDR3. Germline values: CDR1 DFQATT, CDR2 SNEGSKA (reference sequence). The DNA for the CDR3 is TGCAGTGCTAAGCCCCCCCATTACAATGAGCAGTTCTTC. This gives the protein CSAKPPHYNEQFF.

The chain joins TRBV6-4 to TRBJ2-1; D gene unclear. The CDR3 extends over 15 amino acids. V lost 0 bases and J lost 2, with 8 bases in between. CDR1 and CDR2 (germline): MRHNA, SNTAGT. The CDR3 is CASSDSPGTYNEQFF. CDR3 nucleotide sequence: TGTGCCAGCAGTGACTCGCCAGGTACCTACAATGAGCAGTTCTTC.